What follows are 32 T cell receptor beta chains derived from one specimen sequenced in a study of T cell repertoires in aging, cancer and after chemotherapy. Amplification of TCR beta used genomic DNA extracted from peripheral blood. TRB rearrangements spanning V, D and J were amplified using mixed TRB-A/B primers. Using its own MiXCR run on the multiplex PCR reads, TCRdb lists one record per CDR3 protein. Of approximately 10,000 distinct CDR3 sequences listed, around 42% were seen once; the top ten hold approximately 7.3%. The sequencing input was blood. The receptor set was obtained from a human donor in good health.

On this clonotype itself: The junction and the germline gene differ at one end; a read error may be behind it. This rearrangement joins TRBV11-2 to TRBJ1-4, with D possibly being TRBD1 (5 bases). Germline CDR1 is SGHAT and CDR2 is FQNNGV. The CDR3 is 15 residues long. The CDR3 region is CASSLGPTANEKLFF. The CDR3 DNA reads as TGCGCCAGCAGCTTGGGCCCGACAGCGAATGAAAAACTGTTTTTT.

V and J are TRBV6-5 and TRBJ1-2; no clear D. CDR1 MNHEY and CDR2 SVGAGI come from the germline V gene. The CDR3 is made up of 14 amino acids. Trimming pared 6 bases from V and 6 bases from J, leaving 17 bases between. CDR3 protein: CASSPLGYFNGYTF. The CDR3 DNA reads TGTGCCAGCAGCCCTTTGGGCTACTTCAATGGCTACACCTTC.

This clonotype was picked up a small number of times. The chain links TRBV19 to TRBJ2-7; TRBD1 is a possible D gene (6 bases). The CDR3 spans 13 residues. V was cut by 3 bases and J by 3 bases, with 9 bases left in between. Germline CDR1 LNHDA, CDR2 SQIVND (reference sequence). CDR3 in amino acids: CASSMGRGYEQYF. The DNA of the CDR3 is TGTGCCAGTAGTATGGGCAGGGGCTACGAGCAGTACTTC.

The chain is built from TRBV20-1 and TRBJ1-2; the D is unclear. The CDR3 runs 11 residues. Germline CDR1 is DFQATT and CDR2 is SNEGSKA (reference sequence). CDR3 nucleotide sequence: TGCAGCGCCATGGAGTTTGGGGGCTACACCTTC. It codes for CSAMEFGGYTF.

This chain uses TRBV27 with TRBJ1-6; D is unclear. The CDR3 sequence is 18 residues long. The germline V gene encodes CDR1 MNHEY and CDR2 SMNVEV (reference sequence). Trimming stripped 6 bases from V and 10 bases from J, with 28 bases between. DNA of the CDR3: TGTGCCAGCAGCAAAGAGAAGTACGGAAATAGAGGGAAATCACCCCTCCACTTT. Translation gives CASSKEKYGNRGKSPLHF.

This clonotype was seen a handful of times. The genes are TRBV19 and TRBJ1-5, with D tentatively TRBD1 (5 bases). This CDR3 comprises 14 residues. CDR1 is LNHDA, CDR2 SQIVND, per germline (reference sequence). Trimming took off 3 bases at V and 2 bases at J, with 8 bases between the two ends. The DNA of the CDR3 is TGTGCCAGTAGTATCGAACAGGGCAATCAGCCCCAGCATTTT. It is translated as CASSIEQGNQPQHF.

This rearrangement joins TRBV4-1 to TRBJ2-6; D uncertain. V lost 0 bases, J lost 0 bases, and 6 bases lay in between. Germline-derived CDR1 and CDR2 are MGHRA and YSYEKL. The CDR3 is 16 amino acids. In DNA form, the CDR3 reads TGCGCCAGCAGCCAAGACAGTTACTCTGGGGCCAACGTCCTGACTTTC. Its protein is CASSQDSYSGANVLTF.

The chain recombines TRBV4-3 with TRBJ1-3; D is perhaps TRBD1 (5 bases). V gave up 0 bases and J gave up 0 bases, with 12 bases separating them. The CDR3 sequence is 17 residues long. Per the germline V gene, CDR1 is LGHNA and CDR2 is YSLEER. CDR3 residues: CASSQDSTQGSGNTIYF. The CDR3 nucleotides read TGCGCCAGCAGCCAAGATTCTACCCAGGGCTCTGGAAACACCATATATTTT.

This clonotype showed up just a few times. V and J are TRBV20-1 and TRBJ1-2; D might be TRBD1 (6 bases). CDR3 length equals 12 residues. V dropped 6 bases and J dropped 2 bases, with 10 bases sitting between them. Germline CDR1 is DFQATT and CDR2 is SNEGSKA (reference sequence). CDR3 region: CSARTENYGYTF. In nucleotides, the CDR3 is TGCAGTGCCCGGACAGAAAACTATGGCTACACCTTC.

CDR3 DNA: TGTGCCACCAGAGGGCCTATGAACACTGAAGCTTTCTTT. Residues: CATRGPMNTEAFF. The chain uses TRBV24-1 and TRBJ1-1; no clear D. The CDR3 sequence is 13 residues long. CDR1 KGHDR and CDR2 SFDVKD come from the germline V gene. Trimming pared 7 bases from V and 0 bases from J, leaving 8 bases between.

This rearrangement joins TRBV20-1 to TRBJ1-1, with D possibly TRBD1 on 6 matching bases. Trimming shortened V by 1 base and J by 0 bases, and 12 bases separated the two germline ends. There are 15 residues in the CDR3. Germline V gene lookup returns CDR1 DFQATT and CDR2 SNEGSKA (reference sequence). The CDR3 DNA sequence: TGCAGTGCTAGAGGCCCAGGGGCTATGAACACTGAAGCTTTCTTT. It encodes CSARGPGAMNTEAFF.

This clonotype was detected only a few times. This rearrangement joins TRBV29-1 to TRBJ2-1; the D gene is possibly TRBD1 (5 bases). V was pared by 7 bases and J by 0 bases, with 10 bases between. The CDR3 contains 13 residues. The germline gives CDR1 SQVTM, CDR2 ANQGSEA. DNA of the CDR3: TGCAGCGCAGCAGACAGCTCCTACAATGAGCAGTTCTTC. It yields the protein CSAADSSYNEQFF.

This clonotype was detected only a few times. The V and J genes are TRBV12-3 or TRBV12-4 and TRBJ1-6, with unresolved D. The CDR3 length is 15 residues. Trimming removed 5 bases at V and 9 bases at J, with 17 bases between. The DNA of the CDR3 is TGTGCCAGCAGTCCCCGGGGAGGGTCGTCTTCACCCCTCCACTTT. This encodes CASSPRGGSSSPLHF.

This clonotype was observed a handful of times. This chain connects TRBV12-3 or TRBV12-4 to TRBJ1-1; D is possibly TRBD1 (6 bases). The CDR3 has 15 residues. Deletions cut 2 bases from V and 5 bases from J, with 15 bases between. CDR3 loop: CASSLNPRGETEAFF. Here the CDR3 DNA reads TGTGCCAGCAGTTTAAATCCCAGGGGAGAGACTGAAGCTTTCTTT.

V and J are TRBV7-2 and TRBJ2-7, with a weak D call TRBD1 (6 bases). The CDR3 runs 18 residues. Germline V lookup: CDR1 SGHTA, CDR2 FQGNSA. V lost 5 bases to trimming and J lost 0 bases, with 23 bases between them. CDR3 region: CASSPSTGFMGSSYEQYF. CDR3 nucleotide sequence: TGTGCCAGCAGCCCGAGTACAGGGTTCATGGGGAGCTCCTACGAGCAGTACTTC.

The chain couples TRBV12-3 or TRBV12-4 to TRBJ1-1, with no clear D. The CDR3 extends over 14 amino acids. The germline V and J ends were trimmed by 2 bases and 4 bases, with 11 bases remaining between them. The CDR3 reads CASSLRLAVTEAFF. The DNA of the CDR3 is TGTGCCAGCAGTTTAAGGTTGGCAGTCACTGAAGCTTTCTTT.

This clonotype was recorded a few times. The rearrangement uses TRBV30 and TRBJ1-1; a possible D gene is TRBD1 (5 bases). CDR3 size: 15 residues. Germline assignment: CDR1 GTSNPN and CDR2 SVGIG (reference sequence). The V end was cut by 2 bases, the J end by 4 bases, with 17 bases between. CDR3 protein: CAWSNGAGYRTEAFF. CDR3 bases: TGTGCCTGGAGTAACGGGGCAGGGTATCGCACTGAAGCTTTCTTT. Combining the CDR3 with reference TRBV30 and TRBJ1-1 gives the whole variable domain SQTIHQWPATLVQPVGSPLSLECTVEGTSNPNLYWYRQAAGRGLQLLFYSVGIGQISSEVPQNLSASRPQDRQFILSSKKLLLSDSGFYLCAWSNGAGYRTEAFFGQGTRLTVV.

In this sample, this clonotype is medium-sized. The CDR3 nucleotides read TGTGCCAGCAGTTTACTCGGAAATGGCTACACCTTC. This translates into CASSLLGNGYTF. The chain links TRBV12-3 or TRBV12-4 to TRBJ1-2; D is ambiguous. The CDR3 has 12 amino acids. With 2 bases removed from V and 6 bases from J, the gap between germline ends came to 7 bases.

CDR3 region: CAWRDRGVHYGYTF. The CDR3 nucleotides read TGTGCCTGGAGGGACAGGGGGGTACACTATGGCTACACCTTC. This chain uses TRBV30 with TRBJ1-2; 10 positions match TRBD1. The CDR3 has 14 amino acids. Germline values: CDR1 GTSNPN, CDR2 SVGIG (reference sequence). Trimming removed 3 bases from V and 3 bases from J; junction bases left unmatched: 4. Based on the CDR3 plus reference TRBV30 and TRBJ1-2, the full variable domain is SQTIHQWPATLVQPVGSPLSLECTVEGTSNPNLYWYRQAAGRGLQLLFYSVGIGQISSEVPQNLSASRPQDRQFILSSKKLLLSDSGFYLCAWRDRGVHYGYTFGSGTRLTVV.

The chain has TRBV11-2 and TRBJ2-7; D remains unclear. This CDR3 has 16 amino acids. Germline V gene lookup returns CDR1 SGHAT and CDR2 FQNNGV. Trimming shortened V by 0 bases and J by 4 bases, and 16 bases separated the two germline ends. CDR3 coding DNA: TGTGCCAGCAGCTTAGATCGCCGACCGCCCATGTACGAGCAGTACTTC. As protein: CASSLDRRPPMYEQYF.

Judged by abundance, this clonotype is medium-sized. The chain couples TRBV12-3 or TRBV12-4 to TRBJ1-6; D is perhaps TRBD1 (5 bases). This CDR3 is 15 amino acids long. V was shortened by 2 bases and J by 7 bases, with 12 bases between the two germline ends. CDR3 coding DNA: TGTGCCAGCAGTTTATCGCAGGGAGGGAATTCACCCCTCCACTTT. Translating it yields CASSLSQGGNSPLHF.

Comment on this clonotype: Sequence at one end of the junction differs from germline and may be a read error. The genes are TRBV4-2 and TRBJ1-1, with TRBD1 identical over 7 bases. From germline, CDR1 is LGHNA and CDR2 YNFKEQ. The CDR3 length is 15 residues. This CDR3 is CASSQSGQLGTEAFF. CDR3 coding DNA: TGCGCCAGCAGCCAATCGGGACAGTTAGGGACTGAAGCTTTCTTT.

This chain joins TRBV6-5 and TRBJ1-3, with D perhaps matching TRBD1 (5 bases). Germline V gene data show CDR1 as MNHEY and CDR2 as SVGAGI. The CDR3 has 12 amino acids. Trimming removed 7 bases from V and 4 bases from J, with 8 bases in between. The CDR3 here is CASTGKGNTIYF. The CDR3 DNA sequence: TGTGCCAGCACAGGGAAAGGAAACACCATATATTTT.

The chain combines TRBV6-5 with TRBJ2-5; 10 bases are a match to TRBD2. CDR3 length equals 14 residues. Germline assignment: CDR1 MNHEY and CDR2 SVGAGI. The V gene end was trimmed by 7 bases and the J gene end by 14 bases; junction bases not matched to a gene: 16. This chain's CDR3 is CASKIPGLARPSYF. CDR3 coding DNA: TGTGCCAGCAAAATTCCGGGACTAGCGAGACCTAGCTACTTC.

A remark on this clonotype: At one boundary the junction diverges from the germline segment, which might be a read error. The chain recombines TRBV4-2 with TRBJ2-7; the D gene is possibly TRBD2 (5 bases). The germline gives CDR1 LGHNA, CDR2 YNFKEQ. CDR3 length: 14 residues. The CDR3 DNA is TGCGCCAGCAGCCAAGGGCCCACTAGGAACGAGCAGTACTTC. Protein sequence: CASSQGPTRNEQYF.

The chain uses TRBV20-1 and TRBJ1-5; D is unclear. Germline CDR1 is DFQATT and CDR2 is SNEGSKA (reference sequence). The CDR3 is 14 residues long. The germline V and J ends were trimmed by 0 bases and 1 base, with 7 bases remaining between them. CDR3 bases: TGCAGTGCTAGAGATCATCGAAGCAATCAGCCCCAGCATTTT. Residues: CSARDHRSNQPQHF.

This clonotype was observed a handful of times. This chain joins TRBV5-6 and TRBJ2-7, with D perhaps TRBD2 (8 bases). The CDR3 consists of 15 residues. Germline CDR1 SGHDT, CDR2 YYEEEE. V was trimmed by 3 bases and J by 1 base, leaving 14 bases between them. CDR3 nucleotides: TGTGCCAGCAGCTCCCGGGAGGGGGCGTCCTACGAGCAGTACTTC. As protein: CASSSREGASYEQYF.

CDR3 sequence reads: CASIGETQYF. CDR3 nucleotide sequence: TGTGCCAGCATTGGAGAGACCCAGTACTTC. This chain uses TRBV6-1 with TRBJ2-5; no clear D gene. Trimming removed 7 bases at V and 4 bases at J, with 4 bases between. Germline V gene data show CDR1 as MNHNS and CDR2 as SASEGT. The CDR3 extends over 10 amino acids.

V and J are TRBV19 and TRBJ1-2, with a possible D match to TRBD1 (6 bases). CDR1 is LNHDA, CDR2 SQIVND, per germline (reference sequence). This CDR3 region has 14 residues. V was trimmed by 2 bases and J by 2 bases, leaving 9 bases between them. The CDR3: CASSIRRGNYGYTF. DNA of the CDR3: TGTGCCAGTAGTATAAGAAGGGGGAACTATGGCTACACCTTC.

This clonotype rates as medium-sized. The chain employs TRBV30 and TRBJ1-2; D is uncertain. Trimming cost V 2 bases and J 4 bases, with 8 bases left between them. CDR1 and CDR2 (germline): GTSNPN, SVGIG (reference sequence). This CDR3 has 12 amino acids. As DNA, the CDR3 is TGTGCCTGGAGTCAAGGGAGCTATGGCTACACCTTC. Amino acid sequence: CAWSQGSYGYTF.

V and J are TRBV19 and TRBJ2-6; 10 positions agree with TRBD2. Germline CDR1 is LNHDA and CDR2 is SQIVND (reference sequence). Losses at the gene ends were 3 bases for V and 2 bases for J; bases not matched to a gene: 10. The CDR3 totals 19 residues. The chain's CDR3 is CASSILLSSGSTGANVLTF. The CDR3 nucleotides are TGTGCCAGTAGTATTCTGTTGTCTAGCGGGAGTACTGGGGCCAACGTCCTGACTTTC.

This clonotype was seen a few times. The chain recombines TRBV7-2 with TRBJ2-7; no firm D call. Germline V CDR1 and CDR2: SGHTA, FQGNSA. V was clipped by 5 bases and J by 6 bases, with 23 bases between them. CDR3 size: 16 residues. This chain's CDR3 is CASSPSVGGPDLEQYF. CDR3 nucleotides: TGTGCCAGCAGCCCGAGCGTAGGCGGCCCTGACCTCGAGCAGTACTTC.